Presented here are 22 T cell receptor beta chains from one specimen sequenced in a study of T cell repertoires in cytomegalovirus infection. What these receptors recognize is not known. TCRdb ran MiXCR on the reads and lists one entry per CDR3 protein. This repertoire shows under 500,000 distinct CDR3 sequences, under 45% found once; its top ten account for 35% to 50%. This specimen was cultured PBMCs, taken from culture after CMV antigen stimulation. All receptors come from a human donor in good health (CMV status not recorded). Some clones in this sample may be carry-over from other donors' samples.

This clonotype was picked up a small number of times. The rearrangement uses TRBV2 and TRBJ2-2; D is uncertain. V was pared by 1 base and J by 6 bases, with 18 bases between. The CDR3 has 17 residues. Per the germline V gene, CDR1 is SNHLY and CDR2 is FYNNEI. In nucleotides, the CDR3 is TGTGCCAGCAGTGAAGACGGACCAACAGCAGCAGCCGGGGAGCTGTTTTTT. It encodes CASSEDGPTAAAGELFF.

The CDR3 nucleotides are TGTGCCAGCAGTCGAACAGGCCCCCCGGACACAGATACGCAGTATTTT. Residues: CASSRTGPPDTDTQYF. V usage is TRBV7-2 and J usage is TRBJ2-3; possibly TRBD1 for D (5 bases). Germline V gene data show CDR1 as SGHTA and CDR2 as FQGNSA. This CDR3 region has 16 residues. V was pared by 6 bases and J by 2 bases, with 18 bases between.

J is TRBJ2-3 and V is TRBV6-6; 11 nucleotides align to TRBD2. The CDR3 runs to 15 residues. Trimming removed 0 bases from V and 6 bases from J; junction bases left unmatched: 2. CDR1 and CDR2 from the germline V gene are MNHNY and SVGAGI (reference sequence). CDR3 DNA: TGTGCCAGCAGTTACTCGTCTAGCGGGAGGGATACGCAGTATTTT. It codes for CASSYSSSGRDTQYF.

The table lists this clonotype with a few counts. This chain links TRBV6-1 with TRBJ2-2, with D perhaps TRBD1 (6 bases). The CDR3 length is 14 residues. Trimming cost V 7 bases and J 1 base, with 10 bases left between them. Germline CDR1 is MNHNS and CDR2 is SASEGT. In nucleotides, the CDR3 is TGTGCCAGCATAGGACAGCGGAACACCGGGGAGCTGTTTTTT. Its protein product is CASIGQRNTGELFF.

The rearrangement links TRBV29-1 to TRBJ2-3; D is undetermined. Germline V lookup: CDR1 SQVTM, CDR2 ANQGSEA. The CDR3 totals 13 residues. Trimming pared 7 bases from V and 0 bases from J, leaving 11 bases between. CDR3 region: CSAHTSSTDTQYF. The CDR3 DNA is TGCAGCGCCCACACCTCTAGCACAGATACGCAGTATTTT.

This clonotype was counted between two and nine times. The DNA for the CDR3 is TGTGCCAGCAGTTTTCAACTAGCGGTTATTAGCACAGATACGCAGTATTTT. Protein sequence: CASSFQLAVISTDTQYF. This sequence joins TRBV28 and TRBJ2-3; 8 nucleotides match TRBD2. Germline loops: CDR1 MDHEN, CDR2 SYDVKM. The CDR3 covers 17 residues. V lost 3 bases and J lost 0; bases outside the gene matches: 8.

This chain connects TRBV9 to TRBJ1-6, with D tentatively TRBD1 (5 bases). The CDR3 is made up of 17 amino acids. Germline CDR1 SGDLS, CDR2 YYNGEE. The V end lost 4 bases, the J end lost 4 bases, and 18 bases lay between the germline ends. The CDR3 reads CASSPGGVRAYNSPLHF. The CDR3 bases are TGTGCCAGCAGCCCAGGAGGGGTCAGGGCTTATAATTCACCCCTCCACTTT.

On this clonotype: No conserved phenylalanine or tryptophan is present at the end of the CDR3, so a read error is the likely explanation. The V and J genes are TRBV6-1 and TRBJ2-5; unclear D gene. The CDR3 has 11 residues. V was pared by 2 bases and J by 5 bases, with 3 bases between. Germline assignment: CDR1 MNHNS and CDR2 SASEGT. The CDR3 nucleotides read TGTGCCAGCAGTGAACTTGAGACCCAGTACCTC. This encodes CASSELETQYL.

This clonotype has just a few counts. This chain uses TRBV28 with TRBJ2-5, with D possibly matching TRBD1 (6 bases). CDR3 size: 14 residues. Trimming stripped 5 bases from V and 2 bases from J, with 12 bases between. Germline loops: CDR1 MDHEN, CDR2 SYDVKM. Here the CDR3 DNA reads TGTGCCAGCAGTCCCGGACAGATTCAAGAGACCCAGTACTTC. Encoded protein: CASSPGQIQETQYF.

CDR3 region: CASRVGASYNEQFF. The CDR3 DNA sequence: TGTGCCAGCCGGGTTGGGGCCTCCTACAATGAGCAGTTCTTC. The rearrangement uses TRBV2 and TRBJ2-1, with D perhaps matching TRBD1 (5 bases). V lost 8 bases, J lost 0 bases, and 11 bases lay in between. The CDR3 sequence is 14 residues long. Per germline, CDR1 SNHLY and CDR2 FYNNEI.

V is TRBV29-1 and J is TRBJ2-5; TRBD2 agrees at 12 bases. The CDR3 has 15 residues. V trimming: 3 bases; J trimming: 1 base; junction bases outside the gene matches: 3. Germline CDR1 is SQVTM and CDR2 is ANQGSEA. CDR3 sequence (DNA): TGCAGCGTTGAGCCGACTAGCGGGGGCCAAGAGACCCAGTACTTC. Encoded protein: CSVEPTSGGQETQYF. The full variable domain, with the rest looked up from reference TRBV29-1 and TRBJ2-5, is SAVISQKPSRDICQRGTSLTIQCQVDSQVTMMFWYRQQPGQSLTLIATANQGSEATYESGFVIDKFPISRPNLTFSTLTVSNMSPEDSSIYLCSVEPTSGGQETQYFGPGTRLLVL.

CDR3 DNA: TGCGCCAGCAGCCATATCGCGGGGGGGGCCAAAAACATTCAGTACTTC. It specifies CASSHIAGGAKNIQYF. This chain uses TRBV4-1 with TRBJ2-4; TRBD2 matches at 9 bases. Germline-derived CDR1 and CDR2 are MGHRA and YSYEKL. CDR3 length: 16 residues. With V trimmed by 3 bases and J by 1 base, 4 bases remained unmatched.

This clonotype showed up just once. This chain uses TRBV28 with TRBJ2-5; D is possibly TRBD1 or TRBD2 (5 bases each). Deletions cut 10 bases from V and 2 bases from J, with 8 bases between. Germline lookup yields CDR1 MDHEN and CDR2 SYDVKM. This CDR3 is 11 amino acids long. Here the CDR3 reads CATGTQETQYF. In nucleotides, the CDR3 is TGTGCCACTGGGACGCAAGAGACCCAGTACTTC. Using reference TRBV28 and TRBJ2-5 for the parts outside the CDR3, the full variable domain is DVKVTQSSRYLVKRTGEKVFLECVQDMDHENMFWYRQDPGLGLRLIYFSYDVKMKEKGDIPEGYSVSREKKERFSLILESASTNQTSMYLCATGTQETQYFGPGTRLLVL.

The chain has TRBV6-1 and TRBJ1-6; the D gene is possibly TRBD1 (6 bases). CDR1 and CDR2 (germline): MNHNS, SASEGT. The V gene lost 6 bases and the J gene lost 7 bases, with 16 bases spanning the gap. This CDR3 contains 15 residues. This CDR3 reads CASSRPAGDNSPLHF. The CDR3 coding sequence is TGTGCCAGCAGCAGACCTGCAGGGGACAATTCACCCCTCCACTTT.

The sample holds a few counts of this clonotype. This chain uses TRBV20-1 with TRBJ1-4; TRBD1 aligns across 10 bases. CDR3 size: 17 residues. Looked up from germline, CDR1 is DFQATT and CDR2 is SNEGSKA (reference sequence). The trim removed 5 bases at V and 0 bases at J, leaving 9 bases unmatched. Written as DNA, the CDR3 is TGCAGTGCTTATGGACAGGGGGGAAGAGCAACTAATGAAAAACTGTTTTTT. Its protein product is CSAYGQGGRATNEKLFF.

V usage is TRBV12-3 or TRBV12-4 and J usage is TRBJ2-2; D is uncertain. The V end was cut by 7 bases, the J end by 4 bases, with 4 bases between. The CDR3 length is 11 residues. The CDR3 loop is CASTLTGELFF. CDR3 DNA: TGTGCCAGCACCCTCACCGGGGAGCTGTTTTTT.

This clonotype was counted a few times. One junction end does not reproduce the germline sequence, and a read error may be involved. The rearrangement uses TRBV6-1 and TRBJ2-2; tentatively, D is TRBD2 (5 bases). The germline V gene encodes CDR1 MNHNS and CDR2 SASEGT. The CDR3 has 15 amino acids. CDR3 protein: CASTERFGETGELFF. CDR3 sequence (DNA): TGTGCCAGCACTGAACGCTTCGGGGAAACCGGGGAGCTGTTTTTT.

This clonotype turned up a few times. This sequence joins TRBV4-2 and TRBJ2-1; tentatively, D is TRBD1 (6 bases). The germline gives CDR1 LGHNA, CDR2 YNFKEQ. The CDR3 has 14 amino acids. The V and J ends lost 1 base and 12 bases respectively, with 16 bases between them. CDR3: CASSQVYGGGGQFF. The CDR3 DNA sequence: TGTGCCAGCAGCCAAGTCTATGGGGGCGGAGGGCAGTTCTTC.

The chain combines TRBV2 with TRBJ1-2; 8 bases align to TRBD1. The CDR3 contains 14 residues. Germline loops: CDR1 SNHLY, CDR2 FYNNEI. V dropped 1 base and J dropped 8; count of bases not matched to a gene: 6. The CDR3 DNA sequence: TGTGCCAGCAGTGAAGACCAGGGGGCACACGGCTACACCTTC. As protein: CASSEDQGAHGYTF.

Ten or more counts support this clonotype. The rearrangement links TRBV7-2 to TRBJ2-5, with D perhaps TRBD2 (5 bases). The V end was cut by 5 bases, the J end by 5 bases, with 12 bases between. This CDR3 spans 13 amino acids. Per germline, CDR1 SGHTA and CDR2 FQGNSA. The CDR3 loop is CASSTRAAETQYF. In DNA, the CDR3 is TGTGCCAGCAGCACGCGGGCCGCGGAGACCCAGTACTTC.

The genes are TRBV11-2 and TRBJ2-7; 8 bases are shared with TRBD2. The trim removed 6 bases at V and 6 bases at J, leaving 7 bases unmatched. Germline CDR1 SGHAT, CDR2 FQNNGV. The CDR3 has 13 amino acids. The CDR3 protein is CASSKAGAPEQYF. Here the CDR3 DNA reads TGTGCCAGCAGTAAAGCGGGAGCTCCCGAGCAGTACTTC.

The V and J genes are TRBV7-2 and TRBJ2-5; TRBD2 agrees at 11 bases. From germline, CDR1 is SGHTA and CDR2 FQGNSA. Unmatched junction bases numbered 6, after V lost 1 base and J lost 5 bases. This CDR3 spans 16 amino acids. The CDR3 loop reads CASSLEATSGDETQYF. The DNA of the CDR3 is TGTGCCAGCAGCTTAGAGGCGACTAGCGGGGATGAGACCCAGTACTTC.